These T cell receptor beta chains were read from a single sample in a study of CD8+ T cells in alopecia areata. Clones were read by immunoSEQ multiplex PCR, and TCRdb kept only the in-frame ones, dropping some. This repertoire shows about 110,000 clones, 59% found once; its top ten account for around a fifth. Sequenced input: CD8+ T cells sorted from blood. Receptors originate from a human donor in good health. CDR3s include the opening cysteine and the closing phenylalanine or tryptophan. D genes are given only for firm matches. Only some rows state a clone size, as once, few, many or a class for expanded clones.

CDR3: CASNLGRSYEQYF
DNA: TGTGCCAGCAACCTAGGACGGTCCTACGAGCAGTACTTC
D: NA
length: 13
J: TRBJ2-7
V: TRBV2
size: NA

CDR3: CASSQEGGDEQYF
DNA: TGCGCCAGCAGCCAAGAAGGCGGGGACGAGCAGTACTTC
D: NA
length: 13
J: TRBJ2-7
V: TRBV5-4
size: few

CDR3: CSVETDVDTEAFF
DNA: TGCAGCGTTGAGACGGACGTCGACACTGAAGCTTTCTTT
D: NA
length: 13
J: TRBJ1-1
V: TRBV29-1
size: NA

CDR3: CASSFFPGQGYYRNYGYTF
DNA: TGTGCCAGCAGTTTCTTCCCGGGACAGGGATATTATAGAAACTATGGCTACACCTTC
D: TRBD1
length: 19
J: TRBJ1-2
V: TRBV27
size: NA

CDR3: CASSPLRDGETQYF
DNA: TGTGCCAGCAGCCCCCTCAGGGATGGGGAGACCCAGTACTTC
D: NA
length: 14
J: TRBJ2-5
V: TRBV4-2
size: NA

CDR3: CASSWGAGYGYTF
DNA: TGTGCCAGCAGCTGGGGGGCCGGTTATGGCTACACCTTC
D: NA
length: 13
J: TRBJ1-2
V: TRBV7-9
size: NA

CDR3: CASSYSEGSEAFF
DNA: TGTGCCAGCAGTTACTCGGAGGGCTCTGAAGCTTTCTTT
D: NA
length: 13
J: TRBJ1-1
V: TRBV6-5
size: NA

CDR3: CASSLREETQYF
DNA: TGTGCCAGCAGCTTACGCGAAGAGACCCAGTACTTC
D: NA
length: 12
J: TRBJ2-5
V: TRBV7-2
size: NA

CDR3: CAWSVGEEGYEQYF
DNA: TGTGCCTGGAGTGTAGGGGAAGAGGGCTACGAGCAGTACTTC
D: NA
length: 14
J: TRBJ2-7
V: TRBV30
size: NA

CDR3: CASSGGLSEKLFF
DNA: TGTGCCAGCAGCGGGGGGCTGAGCGAAAAACTGTTTTTT
D: NA
length: 13
J: TRBJ1-4
V: TRBV9
size: once

CDR3: CASSVTGFMNTEAFF
DNA: TGTGCCAGCAGTGTGACAGGTTTCATGAACACTGAAGCTTTCTTT
D: NA
length: 15
J: TRBJ1-1
V: TRBV25-1
size: once

CDR3: CASSSLDTGTDYGYTF
DNA: TGTGCCAGCAGCTCGCTCGATACCGGGACGGACTATGGCTACACCTTC
D: NA
length: 16
J: TRBJ1-2
V: TRBV7-9
size: NA

CDR3: CASSSRGNQPQHF
DNA: TGTGCCAGCAGCTCACGGGGCAATCAGCCCCAGCATTTT
D: NA
length: 13
J: TRBJ1-5
V: TRBV13
size: once

CDR3: CASSEDIGDYNQPQHF
DNA: TGTGCCAGCAGTGAAGATATAGGAGACTACAATCAGCCCCAGCATTTT
D: NA
length: 16
J: TRBJ1-5
V: TRBV2
size: NA

CDR3: CASSSVDSYEQYF
DNA: TGTGCCAGCAGCTCCGTGGACTCCTACGAGCAGTACTTC
D: NA
length: 13
J: TRBJ2-7
V: TRBV5-6
size: NA

CDR3: CSVEDSKGSGAKNIQYF
DNA: TGCAGCGTTGAAGATTCTAAAGGGTCCGGTGCCAAAAACATTCAGTACTTC
D: NA
length: 17
J: TRBJ2-4
V: TRBV29-1
size: NA

CDR3: CASSGTRDRVYNEQFF
DNA: TGTGCCAGCAGTGGGACCCGGGACAGGGTCTACAATGAGCAGTTCTTC
D: TRBD1
length: 16
J: TRBJ2-1
V: TRBV2
size: NA